In this sample, the clone carrying this T cell receptor (beta chain) turned up a few times. The CDR3 loop spans 13 amino acids. From germline, CDR1 is MNHEY and CDR2 SMNVEV (reference sequence). V shed 5 bases and J 4 bases; nucleotides not matched to a gene: 5. TCRdb's copy holds only in-frame clones and misses some; the assay was immunoSEQ multiplex PCR. Of fewer than 85,000 clones listed, 85% to 95% are singletons. This entry comes from a study of T cell changes during pregnancy in multiple sclerosis. The chain uses TRBV27 and TRBJ2-7, with TRBD2 matching over 7 bases. The origin of this receptor is a female donor in good health, enrolled as a control in a pregnancy study. The specimen comprised peripheral blood, sampled in the third trimester of pregnancy. In DNA form, the CDR3 reads TGTGCCAGCAGTCAACGGGGGGATTACGAGCAGTACTTC. Translation gives CASSQRGDYEQYF.